Listed below are T cell receptor beta chains from one sample, sequenced in a study of blood T cell repertoires in COVID-19. Clones were read by immunoSEQ multiplex PCR, and TCRdb kept only the in-frame ones, dropping some. The table includes about 190,000 clones, roughly three quarters detected once. The sequencing input was peripheral blood. The receptor source for this set is an elderly woman with COVID-19, enrolled during active disease. The CDR3 runs from the conserved cysteine through the conserved F or W. Fields, in order: V gene, D gene, clone size, J gene, CDR3 DNA, CDR3 protein. A D gene is named only where the DNA matches it firmly. A clone size is listed for some rows: how often the clone was seen (once, few, many), or a class if it is expanded.

TRBV5-8	TRBD1	NA	TRBJ1-1	TGTGCCAGCAGCTCCGGGGCAGGGGGCGAGGAGTCGACTGAAGCTTTCTTT	CASSSGAGGEESTEAFF
TRBV28	TRBD2	NA	TRBJ2-3	TGTGCCAGCAGTTTACTCAGCGGGAGCATGGGGGTAGGCACAGATACGCAGTATTTT	CASSLLSGSMGVGTDTQYF
TRBV5-5	NA	NA	TRBJ1-1	TGTGCCAGCAGCTTGGAGGGGGAGATTGGTCACACTGAAGCTTTCTTT	CASSLEGEIGHTEAFF
TRBV3-1/TRBV3-2	TRBD2	NA	TRBJ2-3	TGTGCCAGCAGCCCTGTGAAAAATCTAGCGGTTGGAGATACGCAGTATTTT	CASSPVKNLAVGDTQYF
TRBV7-9	TRBD1	NA	TRBJ1-1	TGTGCCACATGGACAGGGGTGAACACTGAAGCTTTCTTT	CATWTGVNTEAFF
TRBV20-1	TRBD2	NA	TRBJ2-1	TGCAGTGCGGCTAGCGGCAATGAGCAGTTCTTC	CSAASGNEQFF
TRBV12-5	NA	NA	TRBJ1-5	TGTGCTAGTGCCCGGGAAGGGGGTAATCAGCCCCAGCATTTT	CASAREGGNQPQHF
TRBV23-1	NA	NA	TRBJ2-7	TGCGCCAGCAGTCTTACCTTCGGGTGCCTAGGAGCCCACGAGCAGTACTTC	CASSLTFGCLGAHEQYF
TRBV5-4	TRBD2	NA	TRBJ2-2	TGTGCCAGCAGCTTCGGGACTAGATCCACCGGGGAGCTGTTTTTT	CASSFGTRSTGELFF
TRBV30	TRBD1	NA	TRBJ1-5	TGTGCCTGGAGAAGTTCAGGGGGCTACAATCAGCCCCAGCATTTT	CAWRSSGGYNQPQHF
TRBV30	TRBD1	NA	TRBJ2-7	TGTGCCTGGAGCCGAGGGACAGGGGGCTACGAGCAGTACTTC	CAWSRGTGGYEQYF
TRBV7-9	NA	NA	TRBJ2-2	TGTGCCAGCAGCCGGAGGGCTTCCTGGGTGAAAAACACCGGGGAGCTGTTTTTT	CASSRRASWVKNTGELFF
TRBV5-5	NA	NA	TRBJ2-1	TGTGCCAGCAGCTTGGGTGGGCCCCCCTCCTACAATGAGCAGTTCTTC	CASSLGGPPSYNEQFF
TRBV3-1/TRBV3-2	TRBD2	NA	TRBJ2-1	TGTGCCAGCAGCCAAGCGGGACTAGCGAATAAGGAGCAGTTCTTC	CASSQAGLANKEQFF
TRBV10-2	TRBD2	once	TRBJ2-1	TGCGCCAGCAGTACTAGCGGGAGGCTCTACAATGAGCAGTTCTTC	CASSTSGRLYNEQFF
TRBV5-1	NA	NA	TRBJ2-2	TGCGCCAGCAGTACGCTCGGAGGGTCCGGGGAGCTGTTTTTT	CASSTLGGSGELFF